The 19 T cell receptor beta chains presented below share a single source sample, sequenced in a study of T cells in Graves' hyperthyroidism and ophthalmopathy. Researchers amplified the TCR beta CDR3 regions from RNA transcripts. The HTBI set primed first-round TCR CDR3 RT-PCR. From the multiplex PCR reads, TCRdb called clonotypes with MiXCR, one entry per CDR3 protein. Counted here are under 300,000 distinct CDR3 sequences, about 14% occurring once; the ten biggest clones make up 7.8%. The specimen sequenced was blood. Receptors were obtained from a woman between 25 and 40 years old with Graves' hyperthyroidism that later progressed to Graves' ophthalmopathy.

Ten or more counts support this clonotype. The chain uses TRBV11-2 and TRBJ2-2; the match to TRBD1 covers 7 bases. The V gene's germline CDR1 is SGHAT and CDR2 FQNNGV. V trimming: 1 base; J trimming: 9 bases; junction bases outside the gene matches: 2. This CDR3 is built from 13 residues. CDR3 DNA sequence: TGTGCCAGCAGCTTAGTGAGGGGGCGGGAGCTGTTTTTT. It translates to CASSLVRGRELFF.

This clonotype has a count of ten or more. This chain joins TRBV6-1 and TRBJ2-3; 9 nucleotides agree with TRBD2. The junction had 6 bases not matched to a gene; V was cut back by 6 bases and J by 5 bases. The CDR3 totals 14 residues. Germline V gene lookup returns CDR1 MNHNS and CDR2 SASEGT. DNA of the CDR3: TGTGCCAGCAGGGGGGAGCGGGAGGTAGATACGCAGTATTTT. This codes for CASRGEREVDTQYF.

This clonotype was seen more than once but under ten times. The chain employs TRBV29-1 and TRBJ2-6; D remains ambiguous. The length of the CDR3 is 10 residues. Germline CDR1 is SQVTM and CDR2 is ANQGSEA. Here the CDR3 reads CRTGANVLTF. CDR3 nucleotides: TGCAGGACGGGGGCCAACGTCCTGACTTTC.

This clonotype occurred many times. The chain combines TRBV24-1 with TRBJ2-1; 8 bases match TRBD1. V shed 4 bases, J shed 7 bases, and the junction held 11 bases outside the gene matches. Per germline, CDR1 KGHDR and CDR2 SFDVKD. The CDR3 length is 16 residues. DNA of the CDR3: TGTGCCACCAGTGACCCCCCCGGACAGGGCAAAAATGAGCAGTTCTTC. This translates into CATSDPPGQGKNEQFF.

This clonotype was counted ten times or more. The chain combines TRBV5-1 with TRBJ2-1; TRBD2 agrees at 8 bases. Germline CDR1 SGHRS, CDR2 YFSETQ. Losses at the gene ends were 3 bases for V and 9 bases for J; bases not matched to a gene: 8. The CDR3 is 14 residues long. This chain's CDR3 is CASSYTAGDLEQFF. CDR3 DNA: TGCGCCAGCAGCTACACAGCGGGAGATCTTGAGCAGTTCTTC.

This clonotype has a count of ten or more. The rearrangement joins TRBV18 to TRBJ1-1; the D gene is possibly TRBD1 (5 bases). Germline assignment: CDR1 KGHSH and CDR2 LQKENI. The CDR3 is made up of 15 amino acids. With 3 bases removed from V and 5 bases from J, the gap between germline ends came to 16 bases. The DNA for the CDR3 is TGTGCCAGCTCACCCCCCCTCCGGGGCCGGACTGAAGCTTTCTTT. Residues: CASSPPLRGRTEAFF.

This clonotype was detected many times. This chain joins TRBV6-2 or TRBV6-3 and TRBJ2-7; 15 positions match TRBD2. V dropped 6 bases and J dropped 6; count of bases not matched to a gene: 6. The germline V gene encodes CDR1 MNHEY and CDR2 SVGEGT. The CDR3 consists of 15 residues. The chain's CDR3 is CASSSGLAGGFEQYF. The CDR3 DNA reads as TGTGCCAGCAGCTCCGGACTAGCGGGAGGGTTCGAGCAGTACTTC.

CDR3 sequence reads: CASSVGSSNTEAFF. The CDR3 nucleotides are TGTGCCAGCAGCGTAGGGTCCAGCAACACTGAAGCTTTCTTT. The chain recombines TRBV9 with TRBJ1-1; no definite D call. V was cut by 0 bases and J by 2 bases, with 8 bases left in between. The length of the CDR3 is 14 residues. The germline CDR1 and CDR2 sequences are SGDLS and YYNGEE.

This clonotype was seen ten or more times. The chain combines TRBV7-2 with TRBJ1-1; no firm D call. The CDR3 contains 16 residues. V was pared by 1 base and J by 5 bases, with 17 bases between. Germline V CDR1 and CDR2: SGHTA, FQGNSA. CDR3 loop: CASSLDGGSARTEAFF. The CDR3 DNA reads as TGTGCCAGCAGCTTAGATGGCGGATCTGCACGGACTGAAGCTTTCTTT.

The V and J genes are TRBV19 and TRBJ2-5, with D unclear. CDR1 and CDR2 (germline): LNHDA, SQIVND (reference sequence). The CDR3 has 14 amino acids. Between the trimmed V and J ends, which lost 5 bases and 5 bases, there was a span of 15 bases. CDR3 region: CASSVSGLSETQYF. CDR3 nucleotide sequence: TGTGCCAGTAGTGTGAGTGGGTTATCGGAGACCCAGTACTTC.

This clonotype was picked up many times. CDR3 nucleotides: TGTGCCAGCAGCTCAAACAGGGGACCTGCCTACAATGAGCAGTTCTTC. This encodes CASSSNRGPAYNEQFF. V and J are TRBV7-8 and TRBJ2-1; TRBD1 agrees at 7 bases. J lost 2 bases, V lost 4 bases, and 8 bases had no gene match. Looked up from germline, CDR1 is SGHVS and CDR2 is FQNEAQ. CDR3 length equals 16 residues.

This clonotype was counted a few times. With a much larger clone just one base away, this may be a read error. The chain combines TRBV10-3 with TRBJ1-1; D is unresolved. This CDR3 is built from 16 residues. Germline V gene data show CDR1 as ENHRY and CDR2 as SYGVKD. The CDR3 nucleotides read TGTGCCATCAGTGAGTCGGGCAGTTACTTGAACACTAAAGCTTTCTTT. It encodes CAISESGSYLNTKAFF.

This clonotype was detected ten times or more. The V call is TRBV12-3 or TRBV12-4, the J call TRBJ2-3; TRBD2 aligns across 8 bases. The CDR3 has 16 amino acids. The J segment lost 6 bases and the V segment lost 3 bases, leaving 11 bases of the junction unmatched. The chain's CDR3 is CASSFDTSGGRDTQYF. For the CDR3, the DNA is TGTGCCAGCAGTTTTGACACTAGCGGAGGCCGGGATACGCAGTATTTT.

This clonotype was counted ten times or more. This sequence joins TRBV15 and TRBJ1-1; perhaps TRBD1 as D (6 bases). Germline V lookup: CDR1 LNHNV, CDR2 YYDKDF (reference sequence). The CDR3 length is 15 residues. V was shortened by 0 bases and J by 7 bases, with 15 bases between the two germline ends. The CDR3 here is CATSRDGAGVNEAFF. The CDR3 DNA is TGTGCCACCAGCAGAGATGGGGCAGGGGTGAATGAAGCTTTCTTT.

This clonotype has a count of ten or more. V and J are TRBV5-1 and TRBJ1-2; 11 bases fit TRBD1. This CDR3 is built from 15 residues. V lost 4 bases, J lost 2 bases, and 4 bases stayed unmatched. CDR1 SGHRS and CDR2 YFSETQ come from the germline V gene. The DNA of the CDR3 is TGCGCCAGCAGCCTCGGACAGGGGGCGAACTATGGCTACACCTTC. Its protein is CASSLGQGANYGYTF.

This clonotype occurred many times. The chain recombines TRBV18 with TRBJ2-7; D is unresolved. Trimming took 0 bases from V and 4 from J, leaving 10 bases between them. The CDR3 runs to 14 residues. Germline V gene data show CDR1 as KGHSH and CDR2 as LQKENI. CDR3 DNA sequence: TGTGCCAGCTCACCACCCTCTAGTCGGTACGAGCAGTACTTC. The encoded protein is CASSPPSSRYEQYF.

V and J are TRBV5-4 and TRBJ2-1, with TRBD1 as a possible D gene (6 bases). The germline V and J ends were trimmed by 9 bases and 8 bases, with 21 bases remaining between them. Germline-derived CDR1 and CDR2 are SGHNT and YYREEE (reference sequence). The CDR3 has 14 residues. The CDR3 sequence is CATQGETGSYEQFF. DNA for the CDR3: TGTGCCACCCAAGGTGAGACAGGCTCGTATGAGCAGTTCTTC.

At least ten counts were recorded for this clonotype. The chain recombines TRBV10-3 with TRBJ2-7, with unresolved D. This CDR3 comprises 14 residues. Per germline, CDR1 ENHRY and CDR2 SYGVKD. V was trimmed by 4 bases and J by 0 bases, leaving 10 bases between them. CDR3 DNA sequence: TGTGCCATCAGTGGGACCGCCAGCTCCTACGAGCAGTACTTC. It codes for CAISGTASSYEQYF.

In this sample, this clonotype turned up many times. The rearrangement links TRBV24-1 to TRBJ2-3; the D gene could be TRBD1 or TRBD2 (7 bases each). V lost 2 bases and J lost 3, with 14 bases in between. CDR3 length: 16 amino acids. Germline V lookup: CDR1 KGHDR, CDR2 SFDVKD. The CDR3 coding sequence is TGTGCCACCAGTGATTCAGGGGGGGAGCGGACAGATACGCAGTATTTT. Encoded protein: CATSDSGGERTDTQYF.